This record covers a single T cell receptor (beta chain). What it recognizes is unknown. The treatment here: roughly 11-day PBMC culture with coronavirus spike peptide pools or control peptides (ViraFEST assay). This specimen comes from a study of vaccination and CD4 T cells after COVID-19. Overall study: Sampling after COVID took place at a median of 101 days (range 35 to 161) following diagnosis.

In germline, CDR1 is SGHVS, CDR2 FQNEAQ. The V segment lost 5 bases and the J segment 5 bases; nucleotides outside the gene matches: 8. This CDR3 has 14 residues. Cultured CD4+ T cells had their DNA profiled by the Oncomine TCR Beta short-read assay. One entry per CDR3 protein, called by TCRdb with MiXCR from the PCR reads. The sample lists over 15,000 distinct CDR3 sequences, about 73% occurring once. The sequencing input was CD4+ T cells from blood, cultured in vitro. The TCR comes from a human donor who had recovered from COVID-19. The chain recombines TRBV7-8 with TRBJ2-5; 7 bases are shared with TRBD2. CDR3 sequence (DNA): TGTGCCAGCAGCCCGAACCTCGGGAGGGAGACCCAGTACTTC. Protein: CASSPNLGRETQYF.